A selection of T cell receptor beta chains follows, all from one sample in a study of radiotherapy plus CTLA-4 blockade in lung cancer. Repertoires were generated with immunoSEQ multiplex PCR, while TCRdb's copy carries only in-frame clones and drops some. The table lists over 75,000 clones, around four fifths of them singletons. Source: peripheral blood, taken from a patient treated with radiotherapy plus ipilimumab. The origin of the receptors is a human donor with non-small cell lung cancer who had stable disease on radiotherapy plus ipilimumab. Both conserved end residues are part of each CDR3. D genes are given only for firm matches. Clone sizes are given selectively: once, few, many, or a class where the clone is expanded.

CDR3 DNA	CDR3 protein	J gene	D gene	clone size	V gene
TGTGCCAGCAGCTTGCCCTCTACTAGCGGTTCGAACACCGGGGAGCTGTTTTTT	CASSLPSTSGSNTGELFF	TRBJ2-2	NA	NA	TRBV12-1
TGTGCCAGCAGCCCAAGGGGGCCAGCTGGCGAGCAGTACTTC	CASSPRGPAGEQYF	TRBJ2-7	TRBD1	NA	TRBV5-6
TGTGCCAGTAGTGCCCAGTCTCGTCGGGTAGGAAACACCATATATTTT	CASSAQSRRVGNTIYF	TRBJ1-3	NA	NA	TRBV19
TGCAGCGTTACGGGACAGGGGAGGGGGGAGCAGTACTTC	CSVTGQGRGEQYF	TRBJ2-7	TRBD1	NA	TRBV29-1
TGTGCCACCAGTCTAGCTACCGCAGATACGCAGTATTTT	CATSLATADTQYF	TRBJ2-3	NA	NA	TRBV15
TGTGCCAGCAGCTTAGCTGGGGGAGCACCCTCCTACGAGCAGTACTTC	CASSLAGGAPSYEQYF	TRBJ2-7	NA	NA	TRBV7-6
TGTGCCAGCAGTCCCGGAGGATGGGCTAACTATGGCTACACCTTC	CASSPGGWANYGYTF	TRBJ1-2	NA	once	TRBV28
TGTGCCAGCAGTCAACCCGGACAGGGACTGAACACTGAAGCTTTCTTT	CASSQPGQGLNTEAFF	TRBJ1-1	TRBD1	NA	TRBV6-6
TGTGCCAGCAGCCAAGTAAGCGGGAGTATCAACGAGCAGTACTTC	CASSQVSGSINEQYF	TRBJ2-7	TRBD2	NA	TRBV4-2
TGTGCCAGCAGCCGTGAGGTACAGGCGAACACCGGGGAGCTGTTTTTT	CASSREVQANTGELFF	TRBJ2-2	NA	NA	TRBV7-9
TGTGCCAGCAGTGTCCAAGAGAACACTGAAGCTTTCTTT	CASSVQENTEAFF	TRBJ1-1	NA	NA	TRBV6-4
TGTGCCAGCAGGCCGGGGGGGAGCGGGAGGTTTGATGAGCAGTTCTTC	CASRPGGSGRFDEQFF	TRBJ2-1	TRBD2	NA	TRBV2
TGTGCCAGCAGCTTGGGAGGGGGTTACTATGGCTACACCTTC	CASSLGGGYYGYTF	TRBJ1-2	NA	few	TRBV5-5
TGTGCCAGCAGTTCGTCTCCGGGGACGCAGTATTTT	CASSSSPGTQYF	TRBJ2-3	NA	NA	TRBV28
TGTGCCAGCAGCACGGGGCTAGCGGTCTACGAGCAGTACTTC	CASSTGLAVYEQYF	TRBJ2-7	TRBD2	few	TRBV11-2
TGTGCCAGCAGTTACGGACAGGGAAGAGGCTACACCTTC	CASSYGQGRGYTF	TRBJ1-2	TRBD1	NA	TRBV6-5
TGTGCCAGCAGCTTACGAGGGAGAGGCACAGATACGCAGTATTTT	CASSLRGRGTDTQYF	TRBJ2-3	NA	NA	TRBV7-3
TGTGCCAGCAGCCTAAGATATGGCTACACCTTC	CASSLRYGYTF	TRBJ1-2	NA	once	TRBV28
TGTGCCAGCAGCTTAGACAGGGGAGGGAAAAAGTTCTTC	CASSLDRGGKKFF	TRBJ2-1	NA	NA	TRBV7-2
TGTGCCAGTAGTCAACCGGGACAGCACAATGAGCAGTTCTTC	CASSQPGQHNEQFF	TRBJ2-1	TRBD1	NA	TRBV19
TGCGCCAGCAGTCTAAAAGGGGACAGGGTCTATGGCTACACCTTC	CASSLKGDRVYGYTF	TRBJ1-2	TRBD1	NA	TRBV10-1
TGTGCCAGCAGCCCAACAGCTTTGAACACTGAAGCTTTCTTT	CASSPTALNTEAFF	TRBJ1-1	NA	NA	TRBV28
TGTGCCAGCAGCCCGACGGGGCGAGATACGCAGTATTTT	CASSPTGRDTQYF	TRBJ2-3	NA	NA	TRBV7-3
TGTGCCAGCAGCTTACGTGGCCCCTCAGAGACCCAGTACTTC	CASSLRGPSETQYF	TRBJ2-5	NA	NA	TRBV13
TGTGCCAGCAGCTCAGGTTCAGGGAGAAGTTCACCCCTCCACTTT	CASSSGSGRSSPLHF	TRBJ1-6	NA	NA	TRBV7-9
TGTGCCAGCAGCTTAGACGGGGGGAACTACAATGAGCAGTTCTTC	CASSLDGGNYNEQFF	TRBJ2-1	TRBD2	NA	TRBV7-9
TGCGCCAGCAGCCCCTCTGGTGGTGGGACTAGCGGAACCCGGGCCGGGGAGCTGTTTTTT	CASSPSGGGTSGTRAGELFF	TRBJ2-2	TRBD2	NA	TRBV5-1
TGTGCCAGCAGCCCCCGGACTAGCCAAAACATTCAGTACTTC	CASSPRTSQNIQYF	TRBJ2-4	TRBD2	NA	TRBV9
TGTGCCAGCAGCTTGGTACGGCTAGCGGGCACAGATACGCAGTATTTT	CASSLVRLAGTDTQYF	TRBJ2-3	TRBD2	NA	TRBV11-2
TGTGCCAGCAGCTTGGAGTACACCGGGGAGCTGTTTTTT	CASSLEYTGELFF	TRBJ2-2	NA	NA	TRBV5-8
TGTGCCAGCAGTTTGATCCCGGGACGGATGCGCACTGAAGCTTTCTTT	CASSLIPGRMRTEAFF	TRBJ1-1	NA	NA	TRBV28
TGTGCCAGTAGAGGTGTAACGGCAATGTACAATGAGCAGTTCTTC	CASRGVTAMYNEQFF	TRBJ2-1	NA	NA	TRBV6-5
TGTGCCAGCTCACCCGGGGCGGCGGGTGGTCAGCCCCAGCATTTT	CASSPGAAGGQPQHF	TRBJ1-5	NA	few	TRBV18
TGTGCCAGCAGCGCCCAACGCGGAACCACAGATACGCAGTATTTT	CASSAQRGTTDTQYF	TRBJ2-3	NA	NA	TRBV11-2
TGCGCCAGCAGTGAGGCGGGTGAGCAGTACTTC	CASSEAGEQYF	TRBJ2-7	NA	few	TRBV10-2
TGTGCCTGTCTCCGGGACAGACCTTTCGGCTACACCTTC	CACLRDRPFGYTF	TRBJ1-2	TRBD1	few	TRBV30
TGTGCCAGCACGGGACAGGGGGCGCGGGGCTACACCTTC	CASTGQGARGYTF	TRBJ1-2	TRBD1	NA	TRBV2
TGTGCCAGCAGTTTTGGGGGAGGCTCCTACGAGCAGTACTTC	CASSFGGGSYEQYF	TRBJ2-7	NA	few	TRBV28
TGTGCCAGCAGCGTAGCTACGCAGGGAGGGTATGGCTACACCTTC	CASSVATQGGYGYTF	TRBJ1-2	NA	NA	TRBV9
TGTGCCAGTAGTATTTCCCCCCGACAGAGGCGGAACACTGAAGCTTTCTTT	CASSISPRQRRNTEAFF	TRBJ1-1	NA	NA	TRBV19
TGTGCCAGCAGACCCCTCCGGGAGCGGGCAGGGCATACCTACGAGCAGTACTTC	CASRPLRERAGHTYEQYF	TRBJ2-7	NA	NA	TRBV11-2
TGTGCCAGTAGTCAAGTGGCATTATACACTGAAGCTTTCTTT	CASSQVALYTEAFF	TRBJ1-1	NA	NA	TRBV19
TGCGCCAGCAGCCAAGTGGTCCAACGGGCAGATACGCAGTATTTT	CASSQVVQRADTQYF	TRBJ2-3	NA	NA	TRBV4-1
NA	CASSFFVLASGNTIYF	TRBJ1-3	NA	NA	TRBV7-9
TGTGCCTGGAGTGCAGGACTAAGCGGAGGAGGTTCACCCCTCCACTTT	CAWSAGLSGGGSPLHF	TRBJ1-6	NA	NA	TRBV30
TGTGCCAGCAGTTCCCGGACAGGGAAGGACATTCAGTACTTC	CASSSRTGKDIQYF	TRBJ2-4	TRBD1	NA	TRBV28
TGTGCCAGTAGTCACGGGCAGGGGCGGCATCAGCCCCAGCATTTT	CASSHGQGRHQPQHF	TRBJ1-5	NA	NA	TRBV19
TGTGCCAGCTCCCAGGGGTTTAGCACAGATACGCAGTATTTT	CASSQGFSTDTQYF	TRBJ2-3	NA	few	TRBV18
TGTGCCAGTAGTATGGGTAACAGGGGAAATTCACCCCTCCACTTT	CASSMGNRGNSPLHF	TRBJ1-6	TRBD1	NA	TRBV19
TGTGCCAGTAGCGTCAGGCAAGAGACCCAGTACTTC	CASSVRQETQYF	TRBJ2-5	NA	NA	TRBV19
TGTGCCAGCTCACCGCTACAAGGTTTGAATGAGCAGTTCTTC	CASSPLQGLNEQFF	TRBJ2-1	NA	NA	TRBV18
TGTGCCAGCAGCTCCCTTGGAGGACAGGCCCCTTGGGCCCAGCATTTT	CASSSLGGQAPWAQHF	TRBJ1-5	TRBD1	NA	TRBV11-2
TGTGCCTGGAGTCGGAGGACCGGGACAGGGGTTCTTAGGGCTAATGAAAAACTGTTTTTT	CAWSRRTGTGVLRANEKLFF	TRBJ1-4	TRBD1	NA	TRBV30
TGTGCCTGGAGTGTTTCCTTCCCCGGGTATGGCTACACCTTC	CAWSVSFPGYGYTF	TRBJ1-2	NA	few	TRBV30
TGTGCCTGGACTATCGGGGGGAGATCCACTGAAGCTTTCTTT	CAWTIGGRSTEAFF	TRBJ1-1	NA	NA	TRBV30
TGTGCCAGCAGCGTGACGGGGGGCGTATGGAACACCGGGGAGCTGTTTTTT	CASSVTGGVWNTGELFF	TRBJ2-2	NA	NA	TRBV9